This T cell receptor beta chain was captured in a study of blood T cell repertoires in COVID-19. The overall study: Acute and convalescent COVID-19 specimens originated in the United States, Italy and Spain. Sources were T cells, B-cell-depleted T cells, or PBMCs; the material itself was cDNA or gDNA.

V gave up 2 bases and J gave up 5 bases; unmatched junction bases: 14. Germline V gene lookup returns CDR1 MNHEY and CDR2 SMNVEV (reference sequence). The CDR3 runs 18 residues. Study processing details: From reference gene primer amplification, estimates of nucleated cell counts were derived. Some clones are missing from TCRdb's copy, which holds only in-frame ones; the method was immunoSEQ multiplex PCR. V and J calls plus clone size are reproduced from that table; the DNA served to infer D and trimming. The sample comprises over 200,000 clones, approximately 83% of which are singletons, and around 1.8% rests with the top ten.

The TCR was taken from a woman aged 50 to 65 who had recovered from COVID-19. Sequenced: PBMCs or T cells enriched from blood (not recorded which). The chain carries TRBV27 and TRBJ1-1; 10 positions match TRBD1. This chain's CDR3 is CASSLQNLMTGGNTEAFF. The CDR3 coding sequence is TGTGCCAGCAGTTTACAGAACTTAATGACAGGGGGCAATACTGAAGCTTTCTTT.